Here is one T cell receptor (beta chain) with its context. The antigen remains undetermined. These data are taken from a study of shared clonotypes between healthy human individuals. General study findings and limits: Naive subsets typically showed greater estimated richness than memory subsets.

The CDR3 covers 15 residues. Per the germline V gene, CDR1 is SNHLY and CDR2 is FYNNEI. V was trimmed by 1 base and J by 2 bases, leaving 11 bases between them. Only in-frame clones appear in the TCRdb table, and some are missing; sequencing was by immunoSEQ multiplex PCR. The profile shows about 2.4 million clones, under 95% of them singletons. This chain connects TRBV2 to TRBJ1-2; possible D gene TRBD1, 6 bases. Sequenced material: naive CD4+ T cells from PBMCs. The subset: CD45RA+ positively selected. The origin of this receptor is a man aged 18-30 years in good health. Some clones in this sample may be carry-over from other donors' samples. The CDR3 is CASSEGTGTNYGYTF. The CDR3 region has the DNA TGTGCCAGCAGTGAAGGAACAGGGACCAACTATGGCTACACCTTC.